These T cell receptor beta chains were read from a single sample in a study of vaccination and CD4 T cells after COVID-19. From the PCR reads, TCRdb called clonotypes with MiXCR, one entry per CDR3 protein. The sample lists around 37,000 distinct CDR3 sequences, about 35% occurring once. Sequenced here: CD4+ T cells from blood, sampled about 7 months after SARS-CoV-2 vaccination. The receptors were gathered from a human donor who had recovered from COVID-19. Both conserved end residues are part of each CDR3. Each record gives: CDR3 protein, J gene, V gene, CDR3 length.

CDR3: CSASRATNTGELFF
J: TRBJ2-2
V: TRBV20-1
length: 14

CDR3: CASSYLRGTVNSGNTIYF
J: TRBJ1-3
V: TRBV28
length: 18

CDR3: CASSHHKQGLGTQYF
J: TRBJ2-5
V: TRBV4-2
length: 15

CDR3: CASRTTGAYEQYF
J: TRBJ2-7
V: TRBV7-2
length: 13

CDR3: CASRKDRFGIEAFF
J: TRBJ1-1
V: TRBV2
length: 14

CDR3: CSAPNPDWRSTEAFF
J: TRBJ1-1
V: TRBV20-1
length: 15

CDR3: CSARSSGRAYEQYF
J: TRBJ2-7
V: TRBV20-1
length: 14

CDR3: CASSIKREGNEQFF
J: TRBJ2-1
V: TRBV7-8
length: 14

CDR3: CASSTRTGSGNTIYF
J: TRBJ1-3
V: TRBV19
length: 15

CDR3: CSASSGTEHNSPLHF
J: TRBJ1-6
V: TRBV20-1
length: 15

CDR3: CASSSLTGSSYEQYF
J: TRBJ2-7
V: TRBV7-9
length: 15

CDR3: CASSLKFGTNSYEQYF
J: TRBJ2-7
V: TRBV4-1
length: 16

CDR3: CSGSTGSDEQYF
J: TRBJ2-7
V: TRBV29-1
length: 12

CDR3: CASSSGTGRVTEAFF
J: TRBJ1-1
V: TRBV12-3/TRBV12-4
length: 15

CDR3: CGANEDEQFF
J: TRBJ2-1
V: TRBV20-1
length: 10

CDR3: CASSYLRANSPLHF
J: TRBJ1-6
V: TRBV6-2/TRBV6-3
length: 14

CDR3: CASSLSRTYEQYF
J: TRBJ2-7
V: TRBV27
length: 13

CDR3: CASSLATSGNNEQFF
J: TRBJ2-1
V: TRBV7-2
length: 15

CDR3: CASSFLKAGNQPQHF
J: TRBJ1-5
V: TRBV28
length: 15

CDR3: CASSRTTGPQETQYF
J: TRBJ2-5
V: TRBV18
length: 15

CDR3: CSASSAQETQYF
J: TRBJ2-5
V: TRBV20-1
length: 12

CDR3: CSALDRGPNQPQHF
J: TRBJ1-5
V: TRBV29-1
length: 14

CDR3: CTSSASWWETQYF
J: TRBJ2-5
V: TRBV19
length: 13

CDR3: CSEAGTGTAEAFF
J: TRBJ1-1
V: TRBV20-1
length: 13

CDR3: CASAEGNTEAFF
J: TRBJ1-1
V: TRBV24-1
length: 12

CDR3: CASSLVVVAYEQYF
J: TRBJ2-7
V: TRBV7-8
length: 14

CDR3: CASSDSTGGGELFF
J: TRBJ2-2
V: TRBV6-4
length: 14

CDR3: CSARLNQAGSTDTQYF
J: TRBJ2-3
V: TRBV20-1
length: 16

CDR3: CASSIKQGAGYTF
J: TRBJ1-2
V: TRBV27
length: 13

CDR3: CASSYSISQNNEQFF
J: TRBJ2-1
V: TRBV6-5
length: 15

CDR3: CASSHRERGYEQYF
J: TRBJ2-7
V: TRBV11-1
length: 14

CDR3: CASSLGIGTDTQYF
J: TRBJ2-3
V: TRBV7-2
length: 14

CDR3: CASSPPRRAGVSETQYF
J: TRBJ2-5
V: TRBV18
length: 17

CDR3: CASSEWAYEQYF
J: TRBJ2-7
V: TRBV2
length: 12

CDR3: CASRSNKGGATQYF
J: TRBJ2-5
V: TRBV6-1
length: 14

CDR3: CASSLARQGQTGELFF
J: TRBJ2-2
V: TRBV7-8
length: 16

CDR3: CASSPFRGQETQYF
J: TRBJ2-5
V: TRBV27
length: 14

CDR3: CASRQGGVRGTQYF
J: TRBJ2-5
V: TRBV28
length: 14

CDR3: CAWSAPNHQPQHF
J: TRBJ1-5
V: TRBV30
length: 13

CDR3: CASSLGTAQETQYF
J: TRBJ2-5
V: TRBV7-3
length: 14

CDR3: CSARTGGAENTEAFF
J: TRBJ1-1
V: TRBV20-1
length: 15

CDR3: CASSLAGTDTQYF
J: TRBJ2-3
V: TRBV5-6
length: 13

CDR3: CASGLQHGLNSPLHF
J: TRBJ1-6
V: TRBV27
length: 15

CDR3: CASSLYPPLAGGSYEQYF
J: TRBJ2-7
V: TRBV11-2
length: 18

CDR3: CSARDWQGLGEQYF
J: TRBJ2-7
V: TRBV20-1
length: 14

CDR3: CASSQGSNQPQHF
J: TRBJ1-5
V: TRBV19
length: 13

CDR3: CASSTPDTEAFF
J: TRBJ1-1
V: TRBV6-1
length: 12

CDR3: CSARDRGRMNTEAFF
J: TRBJ1-1
V: TRBV20-1
length: 15

CDR3: CATSRDRGRTSGNTIYF
J: TRBJ1-3
V: TRBV15
length: 17

CDR3: CASSQGTAGGANVLTF
J: TRBJ2-6
V: TRBV4-3
length: 16

CDR3: CASSRDPYRENQPQHF
J: TRBJ1-5
V: TRBV27
length: 16